This TCR beta chain was identified in a study of cytomegalovirus exposure and HLA in healthy donors. Points on this clone: Its antigen is as yet unknown.

Study-wide findings and caveats: Several V segments, TRBV6-2 and TRBV6-3 among them, could not be told apart and were dropped.

The primer mix had 60 Vbeta and 13 Jbeta primers. The protocol was immunoSEQ multiplex PCR, while the TCRdb copy is restricted to in-frame clones and leaves out a portion. The specimen's table records just over 200,000 clones. Germline trimming cut 5 bases from V and 7 bases from J; bases unmatched to any gene: 11. Germline loops: CDR1 MNHEY, CDR2 SMNVEV (reference sequence). The CDR3 consists of 16 residues. Specimen: PBMCs. This TCR came from a girl aged 2 to 10 in good health and CMV-seropositive. This chain connects TRBV27 to TRBJ1-4, with 9 bases that match TRBD1. CDR3 sequence: CASSGTGMPQSEKLFF. The CDR3 bases are TGTGCCAGCAGTGGGACAGGGATGCCCCAAAGTGAAAAACTGTTTTTT. Looking up the rest from reference TRBV27 and TRBJ1-4 gives the full variable domain: EAQVTQNPRYLITVTGKKLTVTCSQNMNHEYMSWYRQDPGLGLRQIYYSMNVEVTDKGDVPEGYKVSRKEKRNFPLILESPSPNQTSLYFCASSGTGMPQSEKLFFGSGTQLSVL.